These 20 T cell receptor beta chains were all obtained from the same sample, sequenced in a study of blood T cell repertoires in COVID-19. Profiling relied on immunoSEQ multiplex PCR, and the TCRdb table lists in-frame clones only, not all of them. The sample carries around 99,000 clones, roughly 80% recorded once. What was sequenced was peripheral blood. The source is a human donor in a cohort sampled during active or convalescent COVID-19.

This clone was observed a few times. The rearrangement uses TRBV5-1 and TRBJ1-1, with D maybe TRBD1 (5 bases). The V gene lost 1 base and the J gene lost 2 bases, with 9 bases spanning the gap. CDR3 length: 14 amino acids. In germline, CDR1 is SGHRS, CDR2 YFSETQ. The CDR3 loop is CASSLTDSNTEAFF. Written as DNA, the CDR3 is TGCGCCAGCAGCTTGACAGACAGTAACACTGAAGCTTTCTTT.

For the CDR3, the DNA is TGTGCCAGCAGCCAAGCGGGACAGCAGAATCAGCCCCAGCATTTT. Translating it yields CASSQAGQQNQPQHF. The chain uses TRBV3-1 (or the pseudogene TRBV3-2) and TRBJ1-5, with 7 bases lining up with TRBD1. The CDR3 extends over 15 amino acids. The germline V gene encodes CDR1 LGHDT and CDR2 YNNKEL (reference sequence). V lost 1 base and J lost 4; bases outside the gene matches: 4.

The chain carries TRBV6-5 and TRBJ1-1; no clear D gene. CDR1 is MNHEY and CDR2 is SVGAGI in the germline V gene. CDR3 length: 15 amino acids. V dropped 0 bases and J dropped 1 base, with 9 bases sitting between them. CDR3 coding DNA: TGTGCCAGCAGTTACTCGGGGAGGTCGAACACTGAAGCTTTCTTT. This sequence encodes CASSYSGRSNTEAFF.

The chain links TRBV9 to TRBJ1-6; D not resolved. Deletions cut 0 bases from V and 10 bases from J, with 14 bases between. Germline V gene sequence: CDR1 SGDLS, CDR2 YYNGEE. The CDR3 is made up of 15 amino acids. This CDR3 is CASSVEGFGKSPLHF. CDR3 nucleotides: TGTGCCAGCAGCGTAGAAGGCTTCGGGAAATCACCCCTCCACTTT.

This rearrangement joins TRBV7-2 to TRBJ2-5, with D possibly being TRBD1 (7 bases). From germline, CDR1 is SGHTA and CDR2 FQGNSA. The CDR3 loop spans 15 amino acids. V dropped 5 bases and J dropped 5 bases, with 18 bases sitting between them. CDR3 in amino acids: CASSPQGGSGETQYF. In DNA form, the CDR3 reads TGTGCCAGCAGCCCCCAGGGGGGTTCGGGCGAGACCCAGTACTTC.

Comments on this clone: Germline is not matched at one junction end, which may reflect a read error. The chain uses TRBV3-1 (or the pseudogene TRBV3-2) and TRBJ2-7; 7 bases match TRBD2. The germline CDR1 and CDR2 sequences are LGHDT and YNNKEL (reference sequence). This CDR3 has 12 residues. This chain's CDR3 is CASSPTSYVQYF. The CDR3 DNA is TGTGCCAGCAGCCCGACTAGCTACGTGCAGTACTTC.

The chain recombines TRBV24-1 with TRBJ1-6; maybe TRBD1 (6 bases). The CDR3 is made up of 14 amino acids. Trimming shortened V by 3 bases and J by 7 bases, and 9 bases separated the two germline ends. Germline assignment: CDR1 KGHDR and CDR2 SFDVKD. The CDR3 DNA sequence: TGTGCCACCAGTGATACAGGGCGGAATTCACCCCTCCACTTT. Translation: CATSDTGRNSPLHF.

The CDR3 reads CASRTGGGELFF. The DNA of the CDR3 is TGTGCCAGCAGGACAGGGGGCGGGGAGCTGTTTTTT. V is TRBV6-6 and J is TRBJ2-2; 9 bases match TRBD1. The CDR3 extends over 12 amino acids. Germline CDR1 and CDR2: MNHNY and SVGAGI (reference sequence). The V segment lost 6 bases and the J segment 7 bases; nucleotides outside the gene matches: 0.

The V gene is TRBV3-1 (or the pseudogene TRBV3-2), the J gene TRBJ2-7; D is undetermined. Deletions cut 4 bases from V and 3 bases from J, with 16 bases between. The CDR3 totals 15 residues. Germline CDR1 LGHDT, CDR2 YNNKEL (reference sequence). CDR3 sequence (DNA): TGTGCCAGCAGCCTCCAACTCCCCTCTTACTACGAGCAGTACTTC. This sequence encodes CASSLQLPSYYEQYF.

This chain links TRBV19 with TRBJ2-1; TRBD1 is a possible D gene (5 bases). CDR3 length: 14 amino acids. V was pared by 5 bases and J by 3 bases, with 11 bases between. The germline V gene encodes CDR1 LNHDA and CDR2 SQIVND (reference sequence). The CDR3 region is CASSAGRDYNEQFF. Here the CDR3 DNA reads TGTGCCAGTAGTGCCGGCAGGGACTACAATGAGCAGTTCTTC.

The gene calls are TRBV7-2 and TRBJ2-1, with 7 bases fitting TRBD2. J lost 6 bases, V lost 6 bases, and 11 bases had no gene match. Germline CDR1 SGHTA, CDR2 FQGNSA. The CDR3 consists of 15 residues. The chain's CDR3 is CASRFLAVLLNEQFF. CDR3 bases: TGTGCCAGCAGGTTCCTAGCGGTTCTGCTCAATGAGCAGTTCTTC.

V usage is TRBV24-1 and J usage is TRBJ1-2; 9 bases line up with TRBD1. The CDR3 contains 15 residues. Per germline, CDR1 KGHDR and CDR2 SFDVKD. V lost 1 base, J lost 6 bases, and 5 bases stayed unmatched. CDR3 DNA sequence: TGTGCCACCAGTGATTTCAGGACAGGGGCTCATGGCTACACCTTC. As protein: CATSDFRTGAHGYTF.

CDR3 nucleotides: TGTGCCAGCAGCAAAGCGCTTAACCGGGGGGTGGTGCATGAGCAGTTCTTC. This sequence encodes CASSKALNRGVVHEQFF. V gene TRBV21-1 combines with J gene TRBJ2-1; the D segment call TRBD2 is taken from the table without a DNA check. TRBV21-1 is a recognized pseudogene. This CDR3 has 17 amino acids.

The CDR3 region is CASSQGIRYGYTF. The CDR3 DNA follows: TGTGCCAGCAGCCAGGGGATACGCTATGGCTACACCTTC. V is TRBV27 and J is TRBJ1-2; TRBD1 is a possible D gene (6 bases). Germline CDR1 is MNHEY and CDR2 is SMNVEV (reference sequence). V lost 6 bases, J lost 4 bases, and 12 bases lay in between. This CDR3 contains 13 residues.

The chain is built from TRBV23-1 and TRBJ2-4, with 7 bases fitting TRBD1. TRBV23-1 is an open reading frame whose function is uncertain. With 4 bases clipped from V and 0 bases from J, the junction kept 3 bases outside the gene matches. The CDR3 has 15 residues. Written as DNA, the CDR3 is TGCGCCAGCAGTCGGGACAGACTAGCCAAAAACATTCAGTACTTC. Its protein product is CASSRDRLAKNIQYF.

This clone was counted a single time. The J gene is TRBJ2-1, the V gene TRBV19; 9 nucleotides match TRBD2. Germline V gene lookup returns CDR1 LNHDA and CDR2 SQIVND (reference sequence). This CDR3 has 14 amino acids. J was trimmed by 9 bases and V by 4 bases; bases with no gene match: 7. The CDR3 nucleotides read TGTGCCAGTAGTACCCAGCTAGCGGGGACTGAGCAGTTCTTC. This sequence encodes CASSTQLAGTEQFF.

This chain joins TRBV30 and TRBJ1-1, with a weak D call TRBD1 (5 bases). This CDR3 region has 14 residues. Germline values: CDR1 GTSNPN, CDR2 SVGIG (reference sequence). V dropped 3 bases and J dropped 1 base, with 12 bases sitting between them. This chain's CDR3 is CAWRKDGQNTEAFF. The CDR3 DNA reads TGTGCCTGGAGGAAAGACGGACAGAACACTGAAGCTTTCTTT. The entire variable domain, with the rest obtained from reference TRBV30 and TRBJ1-1, is as follows: SQTIHQWPATLVQPVGSPLSLECTVEGTSNPNLYWYRQAAGRGLQLLFYSVGIGQISSEVPQNLSASRPQDRQFILSSKKLLLSDSGFYLCAWRKDGQNTEAFFGQGTRLTVV.

The sample holds one count of this clone. The chain has TRBV29-1 and TRBJ1-2; D is undetermined. The CDR3 consists of 11 residues. V gave up 6 bases and J gave up 4 bases, with 9 bases separating them. CDR1 and CDR2 from the germline V gene are SQVTM and ANQGSEA. The CDR3 here is CSVAQAYGYTF. CDR3 DNA: TGCAGCGTCGCCCAAGCCTATGGCTACACCTTC.

This clone was observed a single time. The chain recombines TRBV9 with TRBJ1-2; 7 positions agree with TRBD1. The length of the CDR3 is 15 residues. CDR1 is SGDLS and CDR2 is YYNGEE in the germline V gene. V dropped 3 bases and J dropped 2; count of bases not matched to a gene: 7. CDR3 amino acids: CASSAGQSGNYGYTF. CDR3 sequence (DNA): TGTGCCAGCAGCGCGGGACAGTCCGGGAACTATGGCTACACCTTC.

J is TRBJ2-1 and V is TRBV3-1 (or the pseudogene TRBV3-2), with D tentatively TRBD1 (6 bases). Germline CDR1 and CDR2: LGHDT and YNNKEL (reference sequence). This CDR3 is built from 14 residues. Trimming left V 1 base short and J 7 bases short, with 11 bases between. Here the CDR3 reads CASSQGGRGNEQFF. The CDR3 region has the DNA TGTGCCAGCAGCCAAGGCGGCAGGGGTAATGAGCAGTTCTTC.